A single sample is the source of the 2 T cell receptor beta chains below, sequenced in a study of T-cell memory formation after mild COVID-19. One entry per CDR3 protein, called by TCRdb with MiXCR from the 5' RACE reads. The sample includes about 49,000 distinct CDR3 sequences, approximately 7.6% of them seen just once. Sequencing used PBMCs or a T cell subset sorted from them (not recorded which). These receptors were taken from a man aged 18 to 35 who had mild COVID-19 (a few samples of this study predate the infection). Cell type and time point are not known.

This clonotype has a handful of counts. V is TRBV15 and J is TRBJ2-3, with TRBD2 as a possible D gene (6 bases). In germline, CDR1 is LNHNV, CDR2 YYDKDF (reference sequence). This CDR3 region has 16 residues. Trimming took 0 bases from V and 7 from J, leaving 17 bases between them. The DNA for the CDR3 is TGTGCCACCAGCAGAGATCGAGAACTAGCTAGGAATACGCAGTATTTT. Translating gives CATSRDRELARNTQYF. The variable domain in full, completed from reference TRBV15 and TRBJ2-3, reads DAMVIQNPRYQVTQFGKPVTLSCSQTLNHNVMYWYQQKSSQAPKLLFHYYDKDFNNEADTPDNFQSRRPNTSFCFLDIRSPGLGDTAMYLCATSRDRELARNTQYFGPGTRLTVL.

The CDR3 reads CASSQLLLSGQGGEQFF. The CDR3 region has the DNA TGCGCCAGCAGCCAACTTCTTCTCTCGGGACAGGGCGGTGAGCAGTTCTTC. This rearrangement joins TRBV4-1 to TRBJ2-1, with 9 bases fitting TRBD1. V was pared by 2 bases and J by 9 bases, with 14 bases of the junction left unmatched. The germline gives CDR1 MGHRA, CDR2 YSYEKL. The CDR3 contains 17 residues.